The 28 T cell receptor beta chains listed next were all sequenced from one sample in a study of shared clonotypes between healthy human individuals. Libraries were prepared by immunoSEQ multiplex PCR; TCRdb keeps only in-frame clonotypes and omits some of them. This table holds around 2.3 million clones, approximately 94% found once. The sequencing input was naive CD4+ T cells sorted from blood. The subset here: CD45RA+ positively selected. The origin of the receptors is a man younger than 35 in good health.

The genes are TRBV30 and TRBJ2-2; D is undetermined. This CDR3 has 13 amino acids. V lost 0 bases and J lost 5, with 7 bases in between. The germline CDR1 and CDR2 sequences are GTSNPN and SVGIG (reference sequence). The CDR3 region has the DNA TGTGCCTGGAGTGTACCCCTGACCGGGGAGCTGTTTTTT. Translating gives CAWSVPLTGELFF. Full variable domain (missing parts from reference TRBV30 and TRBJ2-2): SQTIHQWPATLVQPVGSPLSLECTVEGTSNPNLYWYRQAAGRGLQLLFYSVGIGQISSEVPQNLSASRPQDRQFILSSKKLLLSDSGFYLCAWSVPLTGELFFGEGSRLTVL.

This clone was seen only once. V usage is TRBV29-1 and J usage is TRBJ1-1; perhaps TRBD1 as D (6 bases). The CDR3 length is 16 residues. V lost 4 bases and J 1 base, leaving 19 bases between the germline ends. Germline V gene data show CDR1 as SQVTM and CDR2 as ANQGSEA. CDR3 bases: TGCAGCGTTGTTGGGACATTCGGGACTAGGAACACTGAAGCTTTCTTT. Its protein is CSVVGTFGTRNTEAFF.

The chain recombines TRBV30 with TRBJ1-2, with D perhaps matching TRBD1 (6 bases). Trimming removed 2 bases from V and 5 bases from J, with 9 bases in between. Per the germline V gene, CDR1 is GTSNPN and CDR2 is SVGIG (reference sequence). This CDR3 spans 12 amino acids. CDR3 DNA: TGTGCCTGGAGTAGGGACAAGTATGGCTACACCTTC. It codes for CAWSRDKYGYTF.

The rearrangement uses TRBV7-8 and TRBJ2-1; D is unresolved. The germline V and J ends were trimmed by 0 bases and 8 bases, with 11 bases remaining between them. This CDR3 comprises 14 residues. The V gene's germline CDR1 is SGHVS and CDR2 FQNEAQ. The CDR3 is CASSLAGVSDEQFF. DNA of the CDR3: TGTGCCAGCAGCTTAGCGGGCGTTTCGGATGAGCAGTTCTTC.

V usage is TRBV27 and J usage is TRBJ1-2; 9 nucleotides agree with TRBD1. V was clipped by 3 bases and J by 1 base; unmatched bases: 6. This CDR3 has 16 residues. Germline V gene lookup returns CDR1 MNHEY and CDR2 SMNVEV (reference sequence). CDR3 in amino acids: CASSLKGQGGNYGYTF. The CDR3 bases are TGTGCCAGCAGTTTGAAGGGACAGGGAGGTAACTATGGCTACACCTTC.

CDR3 nucleotides: TGTGCCAGCTCACCACCGACGAGGGCTCCCGGGGGCTACACCTTC. Translating gives CASSPPTRAPGGYTF. The V call is TRBV18, the J call TRBJ1-2, with D unclear. CDR1 is KGHSH, CDR2 LQKENI, per germline. V gave up 0 bases and J gave up 8 bases, with 16 bases separating them. The CDR3 runs to 15 residues.

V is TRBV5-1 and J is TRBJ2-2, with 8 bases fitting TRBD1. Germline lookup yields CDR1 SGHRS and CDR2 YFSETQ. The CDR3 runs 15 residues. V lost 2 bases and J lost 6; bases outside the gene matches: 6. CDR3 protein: CASSFDRGSSGELFF. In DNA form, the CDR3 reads TGCGCCAGCAGCTTTGACAGGGGTTCTTCCGGGGAGCTGTTTTTT.

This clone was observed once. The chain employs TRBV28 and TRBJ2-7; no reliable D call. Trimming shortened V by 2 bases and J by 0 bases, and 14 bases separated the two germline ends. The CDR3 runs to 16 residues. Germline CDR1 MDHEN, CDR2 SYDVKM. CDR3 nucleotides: TGTGCCAGCAGTTTAACCCAGCTCTGGAGCTCCTACGAGCAGTACTTC. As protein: CASSLTQLWSSYEQYF.

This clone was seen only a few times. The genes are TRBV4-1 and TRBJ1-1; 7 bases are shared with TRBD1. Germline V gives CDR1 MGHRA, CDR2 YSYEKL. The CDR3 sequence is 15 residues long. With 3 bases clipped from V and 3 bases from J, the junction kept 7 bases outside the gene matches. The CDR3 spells CASSHRQGDYTEAFF. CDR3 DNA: TGCGCCAGCAGCCACCGACAGGGCGATTACACTGAAGCTTTCTTT.

The CDR3 DNA is TGTGCCAGCAGACTACTACAGGACTCCGCAGTTACGCAGTATTTT. Amino acid sequence: CASRLLQDSAVTQYF. The V gene is TRBV6-5, the J gene TRBJ2-3; D could derive from TRBD1 or TRBD2 (5 bases each). Germline CDR1 reads MNHEY; CDR2 reads SVGAGI. CDR3 length equals 15 residues. Trimming stripped 6 bases from V and 8 bases from J, with 21 bases between.

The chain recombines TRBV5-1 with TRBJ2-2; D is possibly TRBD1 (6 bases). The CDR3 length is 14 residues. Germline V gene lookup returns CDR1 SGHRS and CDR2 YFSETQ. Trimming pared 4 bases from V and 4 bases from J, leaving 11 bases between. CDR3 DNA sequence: TGCGCCAGCAGCAACGGACAGACCACCGGGGAGCTGTTTTTT. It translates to CASSNGQTTGELFF.

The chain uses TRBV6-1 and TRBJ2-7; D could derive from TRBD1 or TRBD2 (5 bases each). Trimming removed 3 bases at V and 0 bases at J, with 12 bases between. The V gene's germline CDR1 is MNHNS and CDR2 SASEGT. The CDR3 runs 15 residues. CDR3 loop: CASSDGGSSSYEQYF. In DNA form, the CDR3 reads TGTGCCAGCAGTGATGGGGGTTCCAGCTCCTACGAGCAGTACTTC.

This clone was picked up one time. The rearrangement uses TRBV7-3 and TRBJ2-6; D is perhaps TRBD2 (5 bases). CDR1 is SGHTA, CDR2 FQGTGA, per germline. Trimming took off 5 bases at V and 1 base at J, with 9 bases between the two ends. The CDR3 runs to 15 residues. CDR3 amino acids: CASSPRASGANVLTF. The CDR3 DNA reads TGTGCCAGCAGCCCGCGGGCATCTGGGGCCAACGTCCTGACTTTC.

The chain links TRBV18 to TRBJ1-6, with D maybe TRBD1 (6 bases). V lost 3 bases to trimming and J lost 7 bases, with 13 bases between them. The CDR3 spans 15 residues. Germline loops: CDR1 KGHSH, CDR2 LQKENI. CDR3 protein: CASSPRQAWNSPLHF. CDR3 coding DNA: TGTGCCAGCTCACCCAGACAGGCTTGGAATTCACCCCTCCACTTT.

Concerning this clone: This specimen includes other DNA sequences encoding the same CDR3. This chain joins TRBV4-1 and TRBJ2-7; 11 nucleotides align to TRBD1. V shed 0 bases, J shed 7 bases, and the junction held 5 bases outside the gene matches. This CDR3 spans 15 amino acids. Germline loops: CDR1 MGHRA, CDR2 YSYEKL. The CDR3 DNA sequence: TGCGCCAGCAGCCAAGAGGGGACAGGGGGGGGTGAGCAGTACTTC. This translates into CASSQEGTGGGEQYF.

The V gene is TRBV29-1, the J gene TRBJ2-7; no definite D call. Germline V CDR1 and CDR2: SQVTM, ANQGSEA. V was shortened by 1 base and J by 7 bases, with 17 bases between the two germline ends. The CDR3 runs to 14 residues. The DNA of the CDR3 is TGCAGCGTTGAAGTTGGTGGCGTTCGAGTTGAGCAGTACTTC. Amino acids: CSVEVGGVRVEQYF.

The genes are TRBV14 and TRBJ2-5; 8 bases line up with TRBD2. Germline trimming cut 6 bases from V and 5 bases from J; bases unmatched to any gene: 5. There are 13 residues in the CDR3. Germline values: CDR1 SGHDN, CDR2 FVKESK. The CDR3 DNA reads TGTGCCAGCAGTCCGGGAGGGCTGGAGACCCAGTACTTC. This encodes CASSPGGLETQYF. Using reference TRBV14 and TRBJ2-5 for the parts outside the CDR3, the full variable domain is EAGVTQFPSHSVIEKGQTVTLRCDPISGHDNLYWYRRVMGKEIKFLLHFVKESKQDESGMPNNRFLAERTGGTYSTLKVQPAELEDSGVYFCASSPGGLETQYFGPGTRLLVL.

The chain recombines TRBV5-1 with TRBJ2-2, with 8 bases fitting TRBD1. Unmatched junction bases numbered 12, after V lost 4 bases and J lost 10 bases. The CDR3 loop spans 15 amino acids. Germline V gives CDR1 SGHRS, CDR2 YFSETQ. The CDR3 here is CASSPRGTGTEELFF. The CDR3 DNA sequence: TGCGCCAGCAGCCCGAGGGGGACAGGCACGGAGGAGCTGTTTTTT.

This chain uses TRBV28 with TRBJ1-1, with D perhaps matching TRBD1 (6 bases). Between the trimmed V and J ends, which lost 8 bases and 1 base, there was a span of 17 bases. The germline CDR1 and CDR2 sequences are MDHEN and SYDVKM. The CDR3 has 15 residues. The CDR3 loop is CASRGQGRGNTEAFF. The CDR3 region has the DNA TGTGCCAGCCGGGGGCAGGGGAGGGGGAACACTGAAGCTTTCTTT.

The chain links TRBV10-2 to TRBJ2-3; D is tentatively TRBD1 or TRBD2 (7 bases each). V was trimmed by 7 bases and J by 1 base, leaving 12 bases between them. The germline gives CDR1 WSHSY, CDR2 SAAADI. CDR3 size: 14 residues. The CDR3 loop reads CASIQGGGTDTQYF. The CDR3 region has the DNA TGCGCCAGCATTCAGGGGGGGGGCACAGATACGCAGTATTTT.

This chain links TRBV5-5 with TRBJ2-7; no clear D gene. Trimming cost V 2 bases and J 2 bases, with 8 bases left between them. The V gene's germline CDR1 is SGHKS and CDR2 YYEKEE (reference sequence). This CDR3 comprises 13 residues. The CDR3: CASSLVTAYEQYF. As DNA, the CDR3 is TGTGCCAGCAGCTTAGTTACGGCCTACGAGCAGTACTTC.

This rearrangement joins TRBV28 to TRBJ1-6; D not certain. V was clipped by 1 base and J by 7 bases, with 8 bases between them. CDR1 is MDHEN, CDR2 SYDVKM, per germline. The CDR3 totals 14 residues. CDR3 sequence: CASSLYSDNSPLHF. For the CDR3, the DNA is TGTGCCAGCAGTTTATACAGCGACAATTCACCCCTCCACTTT.

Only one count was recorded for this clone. DNA of the CDR3: TGCGCCAGCAGCCTATCTGAGGGATTTGGGAACGAGCAGTACTTC. The encoded protein is CASSLSEGFGNEQYF. This chain links TRBV4-3 with TRBJ2-7; D might be TRBD2 (5 bases). In germline, CDR1 is LGHNA, CDR2 YSLEER. The CDR3 has 15 residues. Deletions cut 4 bases from V and 5 bases from J, with 18 bases between.

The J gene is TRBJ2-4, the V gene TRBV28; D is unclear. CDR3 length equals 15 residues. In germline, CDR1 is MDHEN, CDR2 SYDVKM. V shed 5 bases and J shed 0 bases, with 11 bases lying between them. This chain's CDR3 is CASSTDTIAKNIQYF. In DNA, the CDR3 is TGTGCCAGCAGTACAGACACCATAGCCAAAAACATTCAGTACTTC.

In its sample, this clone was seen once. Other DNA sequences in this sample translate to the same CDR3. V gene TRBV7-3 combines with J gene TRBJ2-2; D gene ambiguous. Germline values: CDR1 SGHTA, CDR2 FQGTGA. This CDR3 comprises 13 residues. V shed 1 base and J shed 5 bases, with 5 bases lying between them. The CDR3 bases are TGTGCCAGCAGCTTAATTGGTACCGGGGAGCTGTTTTTT. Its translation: CASSLIGTGELFF.

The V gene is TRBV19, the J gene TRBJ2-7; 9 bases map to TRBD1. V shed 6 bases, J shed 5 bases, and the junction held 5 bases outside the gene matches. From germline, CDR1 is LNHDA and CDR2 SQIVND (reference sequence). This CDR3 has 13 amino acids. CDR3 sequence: CASSGQGLDEQYF. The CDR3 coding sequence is TGTGCCAGTAGCGGACAGGGGTTGGACGAGCAGTACTTC.

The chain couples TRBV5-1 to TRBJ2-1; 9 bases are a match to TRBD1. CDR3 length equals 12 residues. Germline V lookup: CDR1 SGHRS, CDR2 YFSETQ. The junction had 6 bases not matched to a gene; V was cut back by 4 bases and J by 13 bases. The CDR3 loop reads CASSLDRGIQFF. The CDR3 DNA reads TGCGCCAGCAGCCTGGACAGGGGTATACAGTTCTTC.

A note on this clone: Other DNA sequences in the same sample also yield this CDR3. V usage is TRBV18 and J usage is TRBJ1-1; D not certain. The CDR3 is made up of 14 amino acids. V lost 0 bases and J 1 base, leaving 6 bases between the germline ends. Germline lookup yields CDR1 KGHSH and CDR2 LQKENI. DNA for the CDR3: TGTGCCAGCTCACCACCTACTGGGAACACTGAAGCTTTCTTT. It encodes CASSPPTGNTEAFF.